These T cell receptor beta chains were read from a single sample in a study of T-cell memory formation after mild COVID-19. MiXCR was run by TCRdb on the 5' RACE reads, yielding one entry per CDR3 protein. The sample records approximately 60,000 distinct CDR3 sequences, around 10% being singletons. The sequenced sample consisted of PBMCs or a T cell subset sorted from them (not recorded which). The receptors originated from a young man who had mild COVID-19 (a few samples of this study predate the infection). Cell type and time point are not known. Both conserved end residues are trimmed from each CDR3. Each record gives: J gene, D gene, V gene, CDR3 protein. The D gene is left open where the match is weak.

J gene: TRBJ1-1
D gene: TRBD1
V gene: TRBV9
CDR3 protein: ASSARQGHTEAF

J gene: TRBJ1-4
D gene: TRBD1
V gene: TRBV5-1
CDR3 protein: ASRSGTGGANEKLF

J gene: TRBJ1-6
D gene: NA
V gene: TRBV11-2
CDR3 protein: ASSTDKGPWSPLH

J gene: TRBJ2-3
D gene: TRBD2
V gene: TRBV20-1
CDR3 protein: SARKRGSTDTQY

J gene: TRBJ2-7
D gene: TRBD1
V gene: TRBV7-2
CDR3 protein: ASSSDRFNEQY

J gene: TRBJ2-5
D gene: NA
V gene: TRBV7-2
CDR3 protein: ASSFNPRETQY

J gene: TRBJ2-3
D gene: NA
V gene: TRBV6-2/TRBV6-3
CDR3 protein: ASSYTGDTDTQY

J gene: TRBJ2-1
D gene: TRBD1
V gene: TRBV28
CDR3 protein: ASSPPRQGSSYNEQF

J gene: TRBJ2-5
D gene: NA
V gene: TRBV7-2
CDR3 protein: ASSQRIQETQY

J gene: TRBJ2-3
D gene: NA
V gene: TRBV7-9
CDR3 protein: ASSLSQSEGTDTQY

J gene: TRBJ2-5
D gene: TRBD2
V gene: TRBV6-5
CDR3 protein: ASSYSITSGGPLETQY

J gene: TRBJ2-1
D gene: NA
V gene: TRBV11-2
CDR3 protein: ASSFPQVRGPQEQF

J gene: TRBJ2-2
D gene: NA
V gene: TRBV24-1
CDR3 protein: ATSRDIPINTGELF

J gene: TRBJ1-5
D gene: TRBD1
V gene: TRBV7-2
CDR3 protein: ASGVTGDQPQH

J gene: TRBJ2-1
D gene: TRBD2
V gene: TRBV12-3/TRBV12-4
CDR3 protein: ASGYSGGAFNEQF

J gene: TRBJ2-7
D gene: NA
V gene: TRBV15
CDR3 protein: ATSRDRGYEQY

J gene: TRBJ2-5
D gene: NA
V gene: TRBV20-1
CDR3 protein: SASTGMGETQY

J gene: TRBJ2-3
D gene: TRBD2
V gene: TRBV20-1
CDR3 protein: SAAGLAGGTDTQY

J gene: TRBJ2-6
D gene: NA
V gene: TRBV24-1
CDR3 protein: ATSDSGVAMGANVLT

J gene: TRBJ2-4
D gene: NA
V gene: TRBV12-3/TRBV12-4
CDR3 protein: ASSLNYIQY

J gene: TRBJ1-5
D gene: NA
V gene: TRBV12-3/TRBV12-4
CDR3 protein: ASREGTGQPQH

J gene: TRBJ2-3
D gene: NA
V gene: TRBV6-2/TRBV6-3
CDR3 protein: ASSYGGGTQY

J gene: TRBJ2-7
D gene: TRBD2
V gene: TRBV5-1
CDR3 protein: ASSRAGDKVEGQY

J gene: TRBJ2-3
D gene: TRBD2
V gene: TRBV6-2/TRBV6-3
CDR3 protein: ASSYPFPGGREDTQY

J gene: TRBJ2-4
D gene: NA
V gene: TRBV5-1
CDR3 protein: ASSLVSRLGGKNIQY

J gene: TRBJ1-2
D gene: NA
V gene: TRBV6-6
CDR3 protein: ASSYSAGNGYT